This is a list of T cell receptor beta chains from one sample in a study of early T cells in non-severe SARS-CoV-2 infection. MiXCR, run by TCRdb on the 5' RACE reads, gives a single entry per CDR3 protein. The profile shows 50,000 to 70,000 distinct CDR3 sequences, about 8.4% of them singletons. Sequencing used whole blood. The origin of the receptors is an adult who was a healthcare worker with PCR-confirmed SARS-CoV-2 infection or an uninfected control (not recorded which). The CDR3 runs from the conserved cysteine through the conserved F or W. The D gene is left open where the match is weak. The size of a clone is reported for some rows only, either as once, few or many, or as a class for expanded clones.

j_call: TRBJ2-1; d_call: -; clone_size: -; v_call: TRBV5-5; cdr3_nt: TGTGCCAGCAGCTTTTTCCCCGGGGATGAGCAGTTCTTC; cdr3_aa: CASSFFPGDEQFF
j_call: TRBJ2-7; d_call: -; clone_size: few; v_call: TRBV7-8; cdr3_nt: TGTGCCAGCAGCCCATACAGGGTCGGCTACGAGCAGTACTTC; cdr3_aa: CASSPYRVGYEQYF
j_call: TRBJ2-7; d_call: TRBD2; clone_size: -; v_call: TRBV20-1; cdr3_nt: TGCAGTGCTAGGAATAGCGGGAGGTACTACGAGCAGTACTTC; cdr3_aa: CSARNSGRYYEQYF
j_call: TRBJ2-7; d_call: TRBD1; clone_size: many; v_call: TRBV5-1; cdr3_nt: TGCGCCAGCAGCTTCTCCGGGACAGGGGGCTACGAGCAGTACTTC; cdr3_aa: CASSFSGTGGYEQYF
j_call: TRBJ2-1; d_call: -; clone_size: -; v_call: TRBV10-3; cdr3_nt: TGTGCCATCAGTATAATGGGGTGCTCCTACAATGAGCAGTTCTTC; cdr3_aa: CAISIMGCSYNEQFF
j_call: TRBJ2-5; d_call: TRBD2; clone_size: -; v_call: TRBV7-2; cdr3_nt: TGTGCCAGCAGCTTTAGCGGGAGGGAAGAGACCCAGTACTTC; cdr3_aa: CASSFSGREETQYF
j_call: TRBJ2-1; d_call: TRBD2; clone_size: medium-sized; v_call: TRBV20-1; cdr3_nt: TGCAGTGCTCAGACGGCTAGCGGGGTTAACGGGAGGTACAATGAGCAGTTCTTC; cdr3_aa: CSAQTASGVNGRYNEQFF
j_call: TRBJ1-2; d_call: -; clone_size: many; v_call: TRBV29-1; cdr3_nt: TGCAGCGTTGAAAGGCGAGACTCCAGCTATGGCTACACCTTC; cdr3_aa: CSVERRDSSYGYTF
j_call: TRBJ2-3; d_call: TRBD1; clone_size: few; v_call: TRBV27; cdr3_nt: TGTGCCAGCAGTGTGACAGGGGATACTACGCAGTATTTT; cdr3_aa: CASSVTGDTTQYF
j_call: TRBJ1-1; d_call: -; clone_size: many; v_call: TRBV11-2; cdr3_nt: TGTGCCAGCAGCTTGATCTCTGAAGCTTTCTTT; cdr3_aa: CASSLISEAFF
j_call: TRBJ2-7; d_call: TRBD2; clone_size: -; v_call: TRBV5-1; cdr3_nt: TGCGCCAGCAGCTTGTCACTAGCGGAACGGCAGTACTTC; cdr3_aa: CASSLSLAERQYF
j_call: TRBJ2-1; d_call: TRBD1; clone_size: -; v_call: TRBV5-4; cdr3_nt: TGTGCCAGCAGCGCCAGGGGGCGCCTAAACAATGAGCAGTTCTTC; cdr3_aa: CASSARGRLNNEQFF
j_call: TRBJ2-7; d_call: TRBD2; clone_size: many; v_call: TRBV6-5; cdr3_nt: TGTGCCAGCAGTTACTCGTTCTCTAGCGGCACGTCCTACGAGCAGTACTTC; cdr3_aa: CASSYSFSSGTSYEQYF
j_call: TRBJ2-1; d_call: -; clone_size: many; v_call: TRBV5-5; cdr3_nt: TGTGCCAGCAGCTCCTACCCTGTCCCCTACAATGAGCAGTTCTTC; cdr3_aa: CASSSYPVPYNEQFF
j_call: TRBJ1-1; d_call: -; clone_size: many; v_call: TRBV5-1; cdr3_nt: TGCGCCAGCAGCTTTACGGCCACTGAAGCTTTCTTT; cdr3_aa: CASSFTATEAFF
j_call: TRBJ2-6; d_call: TRBD1; clone_size: few; v_call: TRBV27; cdr3_nt: TGTGCCAGCAGTCCTAATTCCAGGGGGAGCGGGGCCAACGTCCTGACTTTC; cdr3_aa: CASSPNSRGSGANVLTF
j_call: TRBJ2-1; d_call: TRBD2; clone_size: few; v_call: TRBV7-3; cdr3_nt: TGTGCCAGCAGCTTAAGGGCGGGAGAGAGTGAGCAGTTCTTC; cdr3_aa: CASSLRAGESEQFF
j_call: TRBJ2-5; d_call: -; clone_size: many; v_call: TRBV12-5; cdr3_nt: TGTGCTAGTGGTTCCGCGGGGCGAGAGACCCAGTACTTC; cdr3_aa: CASGSAGRETQYF
j_call: TRBJ2-1; d_call: TRBD2; clone_size: few; v_call: TRBV12-3/TRBV12-4; cdr3_nt: TGTGCCAGCAAGGGACTAGCGGGACACTCCTACAATGAGCAGTTCTTC; cdr3_aa: CASKGLAGHSYNEQFF
j_call: TRBJ1-4; d_call: -; clone_size: many; v_call: TRBV7-9; cdr3_nt: TGTGCCAGCAGCCCTACAGGGTTTGGCAATGAAAAACTGTTTTTT; cdr3_aa: CASSPTGFGNEKLFF
j_call: TRBJ2-5; d_call: -; clone_size: once; v_call: TRBV19; cdr3_nt: TGTGCCACCAAGGCAGGGATCCACCAAGAGACCCAGTACTTC; cdr3_aa: CATKAGIHQETQYF
j_call: TRBJ2-2; d_call: -; clone_size: many; v_call: TRBV7-9; cdr3_nt: TGTGCCAGCAGCTTATCGGGGAACACCGGGGAGCTGTTTTTT; cdr3_aa: CASSLSGNTGELFF
j_call: TRBJ2-7; d_call: TRBD2; clone_size: few; v_call: TRBV5-4; cdr3_nt: TGTGCCAGCAGCTTGAGACTAGCTGGGGAGCAGTACTTC; cdr3_aa: CASSLRLAGEQYF
j_call: TRBJ2-3; d_call: -; clone_size: few; v_call: TRBV10-3; cdr3_nt: TGTGCCATCAGTGAGAATTTAGGTAGGGAAGGTCGAGGAGATACGCAGTATTTT; cdr3_aa: CAISENLGREGRGDTQYF
j_call: TRBJ2-3; d_call: TRBD1; clone_size: many; v_call: TRBV12-3/TRBV12-4; cdr3_nt: TGTGCCAGCAGTTTGGGGAACAGGGGGCTCGAGCAGTATTTT; cdr3_aa: CASSLGNRGLEQYF
j_call: TRBJ2-5; d_call: TRBD2; clone_size: -; v_call: TRBV6-5; cdr3_nt: TGTGCCAGCAGTCCCGCGCCAGTGGGGTTTAGACTAGCGGGGTCTCAAGAGACCCAGTACTTC; cdr3_aa: CASSPAPVGFRLAGSQETQYF
j_call: TRBJ2-1; d_call: TRBD2; clone_size: many; v_call: TRBV27; cdr3_nt: TGTGCCAGCACCCAAGCGGGAGTGTCGACCCGCAATGAGCAGTTCTTC; cdr3_aa: CASTQAGVSTRNEQFF
j_call: TRBJ2-7; d_call: TRBD2; clone_size: many; v_call: TRBV20-1; cdr3_nt: TGCAGTGCTAGATCGAGACTAGCGGCCCCCTACGAGCAGTACTTC; cdr3_aa: CSARSRLAAPYEQYF
j_call: TRBJ2-1; d_call: TRBD2; clone_size: few; v_call: TRBV7-9; cdr3_nt: TGTGCCAGCAGCACACCGGGACTAGCGGGAGAGAATGAGCAGTTCTTC; cdr3_aa: CASSTPGLAGENEQFF
j_call: TRBJ1-5; d_call: -; clone_size: -; v_call: TRBV5-1; cdr3_nt: TGCGCCAGCAGCTCGGACGGTCTCCGTCAGCCCCAGCATTTT; cdr3_aa: CASSSDGLRQPQHF
j_call: TRBJ2-2; d_call: -; clone_size: few; v_call: TRBV29-1; cdr3_nt: TGCAGCGTTTATGGGTCCGGGGAGCTGTTTTTT; cdr3_aa: CSVYGSGELFF
j_call: TRBJ2-7; d_call: -; clone_size: few; v_call: TRBV29-1; cdr3_nt: TGCAGCGTTGAAACGGGGAATGGAGCCTACGAGCAGTACTTC; cdr3_aa: CSVETGNGAYEQYF
j_call: TRBJ2-5; d_call: -; clone_size: medium-sized; v_call: TRBV30; cdr3_nt: TGTGCCTGGAGTCCCCCTAGAGAATGGCAGTACTTC; cdr3_aa: CAWSPPREWQYF
j_call: TRBJ2-2; d_call: -; clone_size: -; v_call: TRBV11-2; cdr3_nt: TGTGCCAGCAGCTTAAGGCGTAGCACCGGGGAGCTGTTTTTT; cdr3_aa: CASSLRRSTGELFF
j_call: TRBJ2-5; d_call: -; clone_size: many; v_call: TRBV5-1; cdr3_nt: TGCGCCAGCAGCTTGCGAAGCGGGGAGACCCAGTACTTC; cdr3_aa: CASSLRSGETQYF
j_call: TRBJ2-1; d_call: -; clone_size: many; v_call: TRBV20-1; cdr3_nt: TGCAGTGCGTGGGGGGACGTAGGGAATGAGCAGTTCTTC; cdr3_aa: CSAWGDVGNEQFF
j_call: TRBJ2-2; d_call: TRBD2; clone_size: -; v_call: TRBV7-2; cdr3_nt: TGTGCCAGCAGCCCCGAGGGTAGCGGGGTGGCGGGGGAGCTGTTTTTT; cdr3_aa: CASSPEGSGVAGELFF
j_call: TRBJ2-3; d_call: -; clone_size: many; v_call: TRBV10-2; cdr3_nt: TGCGCCAGCAGTAGCGCTACAGATACGCAGTATTTT; cdr3_aa: CASSSATDTQYF
j_call: TRBJ2-2; d_call: TRBD1; clone_size: many; v_call: TRBV7-6; cdr3_nt: TGTGCCAGCAGCTTGGGGACAGGGTCTGCCTTGAGGACCGGGGAGCTGTTTTTT; cdr3_aa: CASSLGTGSALRTGELFF
j_call: TRBJ2-3; d_call: -; clone_size: many; v_call: TRBV2; cdr3_nt: TGTGCCAGCAGTGATCGTGGGCTAGCCGGGGATACGCAGTATTTT; cdr3_aa: CASSDRGLAGDTQYF
j_call: TRBJ1-1; d_call: -; clone_size: many; v_call: TRBV20-1; cdr3_nt: TGCACCCCGGTGGGGGAGAACACTGAAGCTTTCTTT; cdr3_aa: CTPVGENTEAFF
j_call: TRBJ1-6; d_call: -; clone_size: -; v_call: TRBV6-2/TRBV6-3; cdr3_nt: TGTGCCATAGCCCCCGGATCCGCAAATTCACCCCTCCACTTT; cdr3_aa: CAIAPGSANSPLHF